This is a list of T cell receptor beta chains from one sample in a study of Tregs in tolerant kidney transplant recipients. Method: immunoSEQ multiplex PCR; TCRdb's copy keeps in-frame clones and lacks some. Found here are 100,000 to 130,000 clones, around 90% of them singletons; the top ten hold approximately 0.35%. The sequenced sample was CD4+ T cells from blood, obtained before the transplant. Source of these receptors: a human donor who received a combined kidney and bone marrow transplant. Both conserved end residues are part of each CDR3. D genes are given only for firm matches. Size tells how often a clone was seen (once, few, many) or the class of an expanded clone, and some rows leave it out.

J | V | D | size | CDR3 | DNA
TRBJ1-1 | TRBV5-1 | - | few | CASSLGLGRTEAFF | TGCGCCAGCAGCTTGGGGCTGGGGCGGACTGAAGCTTTCTTT
TRBJ2-3 | TRBV7-6 | - | - | CASSPSGYSSTDTQYF | TGTGCCAGCAGCCCCTCAGGGTACTCTAGCACAGATACGCAGTATTTT
TRBJ2-2 | TRBV12-5 | TRBD2 | - | CASGTSGKNTGELFF | TGTGCTAGTGGTACTAGCGGGAAGAACACCGGGGAGCTGTTTTTT
TRBJ2-2 | TRBV6-5 | TRBD1 | - | CASRRDRGRTGELFF | TGTGCCAGCAGACGTGACAGGGGGCGAACCGGGGAGCTGTTTTTT
TRBJ1-5 | TRBV7-2 | - | - | CASSLGRSNQPQHF | TGTGCCAGCAGCTTAGGTCGGAGCAATCAGCCCCAGCATTTT
TRBJ1-1 | TRBV2 | TRBD1 | - | CASTPQGLNTEAFF | TGTGCCAGCACCCCACAGGGGCTCAACACTGAAGCTTTCTTT
TRBJ2-5 | TRBV7-2 | TRBD1 | few | CASSFPGTGGQETQYF | TGTGCCAGCAGCTTCCCCGGGACAGGGGGCCAAGAGACCCAGTACTTC
TRBJ2-1 | TRBV11-3 | TRBD1 | - | CASSLGAGGWTYNEQFF | TGTGCCAGCAGCTTAGGGGCAGGGGGTTGGACCTACAATGAGCAGTTCTTC
TRBJ2-3 | TRBV18 | - | once | CASSPGQSTDTQYF | TGTGCCAGCTCACCCGGACAGAGCACAGATACGCAGTATTTT
TRBJ2-7 | TRBV10-2 | - | - | CASSESSVPLGEQYF | TGCGCCAGCAGTGAGTCGAGTGTACCCCTTGGCGAGCAGTACTTC